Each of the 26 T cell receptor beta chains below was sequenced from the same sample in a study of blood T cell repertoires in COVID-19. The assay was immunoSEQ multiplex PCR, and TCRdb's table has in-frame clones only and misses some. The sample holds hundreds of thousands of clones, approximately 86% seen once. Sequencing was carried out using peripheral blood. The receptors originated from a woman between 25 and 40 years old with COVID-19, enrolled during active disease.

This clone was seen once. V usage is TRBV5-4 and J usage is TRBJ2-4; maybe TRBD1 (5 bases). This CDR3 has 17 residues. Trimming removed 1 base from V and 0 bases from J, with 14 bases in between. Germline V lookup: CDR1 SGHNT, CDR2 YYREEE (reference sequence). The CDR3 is CASSLQSDRLAKNIQYF. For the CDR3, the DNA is TGTGCCAGCAGCTTGCAAAGTGACAGACTAGCCAAAAACATTCAGTACTTC.

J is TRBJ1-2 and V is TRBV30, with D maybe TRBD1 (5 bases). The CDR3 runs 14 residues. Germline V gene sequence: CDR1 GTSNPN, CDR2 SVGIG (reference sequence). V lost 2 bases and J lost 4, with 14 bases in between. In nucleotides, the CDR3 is TGTGCCTGGAGTCGGGGGGGGGACGTCTATGGCTACACCTTC. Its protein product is CAWSRGGDVYGYTF.

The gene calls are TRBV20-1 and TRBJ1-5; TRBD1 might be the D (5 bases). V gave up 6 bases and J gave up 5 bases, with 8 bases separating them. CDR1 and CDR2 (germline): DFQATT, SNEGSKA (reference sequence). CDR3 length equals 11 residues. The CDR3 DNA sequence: TGCAGTGCCGGAGGGGATCAGCCCCAGCATTTT. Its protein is CSAGGDQPQHF.

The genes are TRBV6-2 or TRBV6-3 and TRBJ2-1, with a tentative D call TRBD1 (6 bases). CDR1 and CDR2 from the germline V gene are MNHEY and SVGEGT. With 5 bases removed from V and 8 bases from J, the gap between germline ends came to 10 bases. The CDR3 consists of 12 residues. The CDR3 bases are TGTGCCAGCAGTCAGGGGCCGGATGAGCAGTTCTTC. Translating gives CASSQGPDEQFF.

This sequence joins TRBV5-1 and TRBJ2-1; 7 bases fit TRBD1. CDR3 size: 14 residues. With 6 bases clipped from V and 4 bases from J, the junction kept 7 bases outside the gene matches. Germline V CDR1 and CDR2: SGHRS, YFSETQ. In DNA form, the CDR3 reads TGCGCCAGCACTCGAGGGGGCGGGTACAATGAGCAGTTCTTC. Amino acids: CASTRGGGYNEQFF. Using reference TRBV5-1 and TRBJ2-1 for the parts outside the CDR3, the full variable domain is KAGVTQTPRYLIKTRGQQVTLSCSPISGHRSVSWYQQTPGQGLQFLFEYFSETQRNKGNFPGRFSGRQFSNSRSEMNVSTLELGDSALYLCASTRGGGYNEQFFGPGTRLTVL.

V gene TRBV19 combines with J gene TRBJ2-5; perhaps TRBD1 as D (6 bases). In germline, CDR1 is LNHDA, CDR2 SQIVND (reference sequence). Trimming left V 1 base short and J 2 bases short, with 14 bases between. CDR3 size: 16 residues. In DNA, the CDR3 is TGTGCCAGTAGTATAGCCGGTACCGGGACACAAGAGACCCAGTACTTC. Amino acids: CASSIAGTGTQETQYF.

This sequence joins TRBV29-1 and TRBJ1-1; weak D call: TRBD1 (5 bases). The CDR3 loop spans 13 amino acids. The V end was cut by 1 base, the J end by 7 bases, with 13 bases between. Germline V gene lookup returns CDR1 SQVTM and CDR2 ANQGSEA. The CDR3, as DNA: TGCAGCGTTGAAGTTGGGGGGACTGGTGAAGCTTTCTTT. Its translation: CSVEVGGTGEAFF.

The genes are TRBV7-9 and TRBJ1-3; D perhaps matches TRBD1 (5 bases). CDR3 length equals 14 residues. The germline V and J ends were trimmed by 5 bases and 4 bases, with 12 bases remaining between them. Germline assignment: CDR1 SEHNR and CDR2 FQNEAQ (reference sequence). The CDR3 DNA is TGTGCCAGCAGCCCCTCGACAGAAGGAAACACCATATATTTT. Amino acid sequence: CASSPSTEGNTIYF.

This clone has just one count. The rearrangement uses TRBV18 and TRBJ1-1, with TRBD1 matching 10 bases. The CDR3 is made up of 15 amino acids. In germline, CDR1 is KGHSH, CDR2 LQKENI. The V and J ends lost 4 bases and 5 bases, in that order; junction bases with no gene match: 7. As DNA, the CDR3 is TGTGCCAGCTCACGGGACAGGGGCGCGTTGACTGAAGCTTTCTTT. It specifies CASSRDRGALTEAFF.

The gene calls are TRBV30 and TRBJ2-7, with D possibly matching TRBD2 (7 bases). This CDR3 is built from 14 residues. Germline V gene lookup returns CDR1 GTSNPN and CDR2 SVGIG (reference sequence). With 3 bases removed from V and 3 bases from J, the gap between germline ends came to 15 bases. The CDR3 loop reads CAWRPRGAGYEQYF. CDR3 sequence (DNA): TGTGCCTGGAGGCCCCGGGGGGCGGGCTACGAGCAGTACTTC.

For the CDR3, the DNA is TGTGCCACCAGCAAGACCATAGAGGTCTATCAGCCCCAGCATTTT. It is translated as CATSKTIEVYQPQHF. The V gene is TRBV15, the J gene TRBJ1-5; D is undetermined. The V gene lost 4 bases and the J gene lost 5 bases, with 15 bases spanning the gap. This CDR3 spans 15 amino acids. In germline, CDR1 is LNHNV, CDR2 YYDKDF (reference sequence). Using reference TRBV15 and TRBJ1-5 for the parts outside the CDR3, the full variable domain is DAMVIQNPRYQVTQFGKPVTLSCSQTLNHNVMYWYQQKSSQAPKLLFHYYDKDFNNEADTPDNFQSRRPNTSFCFLDIRSPGLGDTAMYLCATSKTIEVYQPQHFGDGTRLSIL.

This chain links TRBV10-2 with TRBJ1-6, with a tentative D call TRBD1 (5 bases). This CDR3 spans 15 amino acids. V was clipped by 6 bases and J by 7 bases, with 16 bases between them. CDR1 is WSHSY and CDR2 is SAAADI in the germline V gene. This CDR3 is CASRTYDSVNSPLHF. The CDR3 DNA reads TGCGCCAGCAGGACCTATGACAGTGTGAATTCACCCCTCCACTTT.

The CDR3 region is CASRPNMGLHYEQYF. The CDR3 bases are TGTGCCAGCAGACCAAATATGGGACTTCACTACGAGCAGTACTTC. This chain uses TRBV28 with TRBJ2-7; D may be TRBD2 (6 bases). Looked up from germline, CDR1 is MDHEN and CDR2 is SYDVKM. Trimming removed 6 bases from V and 3 bases from J, with 18 bases in between. CDR3 size: 15 residues.

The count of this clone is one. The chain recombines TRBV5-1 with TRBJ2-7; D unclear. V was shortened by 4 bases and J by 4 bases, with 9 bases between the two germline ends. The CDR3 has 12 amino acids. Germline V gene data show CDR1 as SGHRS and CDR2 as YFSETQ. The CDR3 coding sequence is TGCGCCAGCAGCGTAAACCAGTACGAGCAGTACTTC. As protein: CASSVNQYEQYF.

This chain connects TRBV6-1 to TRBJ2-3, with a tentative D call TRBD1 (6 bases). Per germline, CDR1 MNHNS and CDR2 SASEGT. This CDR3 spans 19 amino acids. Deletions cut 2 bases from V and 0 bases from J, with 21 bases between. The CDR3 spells CASSEMPGTQSLSTDTQYF. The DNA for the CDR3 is TGTGCCAGCAGTGAAATGCCTGGGACACAATCCCTTAGCACAGATACGCAGTATTTT.

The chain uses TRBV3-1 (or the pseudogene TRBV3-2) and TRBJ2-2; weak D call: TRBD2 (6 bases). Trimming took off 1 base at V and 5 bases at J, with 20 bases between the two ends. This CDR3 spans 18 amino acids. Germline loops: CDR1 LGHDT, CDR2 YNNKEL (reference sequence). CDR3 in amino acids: CASSQVYGEEHWTGELFF. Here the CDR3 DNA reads TGTGCCAGCAGCCAAGTTTACGGGGAGGAGCATTGGACCGGGGAGCTGTTTTTT.

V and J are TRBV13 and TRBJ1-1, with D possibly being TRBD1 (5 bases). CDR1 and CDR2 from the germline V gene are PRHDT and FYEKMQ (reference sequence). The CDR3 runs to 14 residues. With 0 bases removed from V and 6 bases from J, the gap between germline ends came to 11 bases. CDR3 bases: TGTGCCAGCAGCTTAGGACAGGTAGGGCCTGAAGCTTTCTTT. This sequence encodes CASSLGQVGPEAFF.

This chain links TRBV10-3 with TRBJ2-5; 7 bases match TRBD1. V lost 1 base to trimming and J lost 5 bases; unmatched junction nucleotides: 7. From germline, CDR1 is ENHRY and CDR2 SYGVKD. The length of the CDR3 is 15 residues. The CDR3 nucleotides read TGTGCCATCAGTGAGTTCGGGACAGACTCGGAGACCCAGTACTTC. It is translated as CAISEFGTDSETQYF.

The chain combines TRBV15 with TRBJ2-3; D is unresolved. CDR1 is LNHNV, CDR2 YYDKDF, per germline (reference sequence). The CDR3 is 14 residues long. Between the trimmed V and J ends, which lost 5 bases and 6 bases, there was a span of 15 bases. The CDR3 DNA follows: TGTGCCACCAGCCGTAGCTCGTTCACGGATACGCAGTATTTT. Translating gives CATSRSSFTDTQYF.

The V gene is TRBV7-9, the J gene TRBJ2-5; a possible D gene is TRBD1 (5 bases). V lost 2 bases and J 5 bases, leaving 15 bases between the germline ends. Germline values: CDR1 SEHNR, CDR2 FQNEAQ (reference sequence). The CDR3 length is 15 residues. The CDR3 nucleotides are TGTGCCAGCAGCTTACCCCAGGGAACGGTCGAGACCCAGTACTTC. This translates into CASSLPQGTVETQYF.

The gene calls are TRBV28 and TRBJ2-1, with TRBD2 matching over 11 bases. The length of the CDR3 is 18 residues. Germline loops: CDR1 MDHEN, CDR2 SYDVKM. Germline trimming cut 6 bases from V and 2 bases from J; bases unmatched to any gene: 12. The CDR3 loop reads CASRLNPLAGGPYNEQFF. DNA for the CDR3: TGTGCCAGCAGGCTAAACCCTCTAGCGGGGGGCCCCTACAATGAGCAGTTCTTC.

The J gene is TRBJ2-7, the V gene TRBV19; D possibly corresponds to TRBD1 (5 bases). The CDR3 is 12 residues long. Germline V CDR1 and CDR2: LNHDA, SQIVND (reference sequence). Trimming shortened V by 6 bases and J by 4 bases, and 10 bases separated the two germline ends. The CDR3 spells CASSRNRYEQYF. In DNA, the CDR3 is TGTGCCAGTAGCCGGAACAGGTACGAGCAGTACTTC.

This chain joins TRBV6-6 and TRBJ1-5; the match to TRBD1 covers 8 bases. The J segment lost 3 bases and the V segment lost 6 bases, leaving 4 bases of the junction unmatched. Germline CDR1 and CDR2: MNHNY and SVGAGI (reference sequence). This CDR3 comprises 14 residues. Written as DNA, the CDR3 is TGTGCCAGCAGGCCGGGACAGGACAATCAGCCCCAGCATTTT. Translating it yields CASRPGQDNQPQHF.

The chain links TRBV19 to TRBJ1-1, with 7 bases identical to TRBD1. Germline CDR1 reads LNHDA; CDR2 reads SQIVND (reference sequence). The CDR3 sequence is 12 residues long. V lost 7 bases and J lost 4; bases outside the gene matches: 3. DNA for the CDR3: TGTGCCAGTACAACAGGGGTCACTGAAGCTTTCTTT. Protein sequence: CASTTGVTEAFF.

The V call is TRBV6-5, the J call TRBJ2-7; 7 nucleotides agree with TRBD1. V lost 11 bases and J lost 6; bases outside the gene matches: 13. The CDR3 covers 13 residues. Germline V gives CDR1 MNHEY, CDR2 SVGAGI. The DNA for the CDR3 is TGTGCCGCAAGAGGGCAGGGGGTAGGCGAGCAGTACTTC. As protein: CAARGQGVGEQYF.

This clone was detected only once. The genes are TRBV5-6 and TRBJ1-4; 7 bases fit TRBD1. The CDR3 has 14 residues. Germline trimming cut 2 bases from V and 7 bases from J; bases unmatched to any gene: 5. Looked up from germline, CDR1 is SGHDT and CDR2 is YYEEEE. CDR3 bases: TGTGCCAGCAGCTTACAGGGGCAGGGTGAAAAACTGTTTTTT. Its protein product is CASSLQGQGEKLFF. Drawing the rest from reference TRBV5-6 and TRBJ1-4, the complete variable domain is DAGVTQSPTHLIKTRGQQVTLRCSPKSGHDTVSWYQQALGQGPQFIFQYYEEEERQRGNFPDRFSGHQFPNYSSELNVNALLLGDSALYLCASSLQGQGEKLFFGSGTQLSVL.